Each of the 21 T cell receptor beta chains below was sequenced from the same sample in a study of blood T cell repertoires in COVID-19. Profiling relied on immunoSEQ multiplex PCR, and the TCRdb table lists in-frame clones only, not all of them. The sample consists of some 120,000 clones, almost 85% of them appearing once. The sample was peripheral blood. These receptors were taken from a man between 65 and 85 years old with active or convalescent COVID-19.

This rearrangement joins TRBV4-3 to TRBJ2-1; the match to TRBD2 covers 9 bases. The CDR3 has 19 residues. Trimming cost V 0 bases and J 5 bases; bases outside gene matches: 14. Looked up from germline, CDR1 is LGHNA and CDR2 is YSLEER. CDR3: CASSQDPVQREALDNEQFF. The DNA for the CDR3 is TGCGCCAGCAGCCAAGACCCTGTGCAGCGGGAGGCCCTGGACAATGAGCAGTTCTTC.

The chain couples TRBV5-1 to TRBJ2-1; TRBD1 matches at 10 bases. CDR1 and CDR2 (germline): SGHRS, YFSETQ. The CDR3 is 16 amino acids. J gave up 2 bases and V 4 bases, and 6 bases lay outside the gene matches. The CDR3 nucleotides read TGCGCCAGCAGCAACGGACAGGGGGGTGCCTACAATGAGCAGTTCTTC. Translated, it gives CASSNGQGGAYNEQFF.

The rearrangement links TRBV14 to TRBJ2-3; the match to TRBD1 covers 8 bases. The CDR3 extends over 16 amino acids. Trimming cost V 2 bases and J 2 bases; bases outside gene matches: 6. Germline loops: CDR1 SGHDN, CDR2 FVKESK. CDR3 protein: CASSQPGQGFTDTQYF. The CDR3, as DNA: TGTGCCAGCAGCCAACCAGGACAGGGATTCACAGATACGCAGTATTTT.

This chain uses TRBV4-1 with TRBJ2-7, with D uncertain. Trimming took off 0 bases at V and 2 bases at J, with 8 bases between the two ends. The CDR3 sequence is 14 residues long. Germline V lookup: CDR1 MGHRA, CDR2 YSYEKL. CDR3 amino acids: CASSQDSAAYEQYF. Written as DNA, the CDR3 is TGCGCCAGCAGCCAAGACAGTGCGGCCTACGAGCAGTACTTC.

The chain carries TRBV6-1 and TRBJ1-2; a weak D match, TRBD1 (5 bases). The CDR3 has 17 residues. Germline V CDR1 and CDR2: MNHNS, SASEGT. The V gene lost 3 bases and the J gene lost 2 bases, with 19 bases spanning the gap. Written as DNA, the CDR3 is TGTGCCAGCAGTGACCCCGCCGGGGGGTTCGGGAACTATGGCTACACCTTC. Protein sequence: CASSDPAGGFGNYGYTF.

This clone has only a few counts. V is TRBV30 and J is TRBJ2-7; D ambiguous. The V gene lost 1 base and the J gene lost 7 bases, with 8 bases spanning the gap. Germline CDR1 is GTSNPN and CDR2 is SVGIG (reference sequence). This CDR3 spans 11 amino acids. The DNA of the CDR3 is TGTGCCTGGAGTGCAGGTTGGGAGCAGTACTTC. Its translation is CAWSAGWEQYF.

The rearrangement joins TRBV5-1 to TRBJ2-5, with 12 bases that match TRBD2. There are 17 residues in the CDR3. V lost 4 bases and J lost 2; bases outside the gene matches: 9. CDR1 and CDR2 (germline): SGHRS, YFSETQ. The CDR3 DNA reads as TGCGCCAGCAGCCCTGGACAGCTAGCGGGGGGGCAAGAGACCCAGTACTTC. Its protein product is CASSPGQLAGGQETQYF.

The rearrangement joins TRBV10-3 to TRBJ1-3; a possible D gene is TRBD1 (6 bases). CDR3 size: 13 residues. With 8 bases removed from V and 2 bases from J, the gap between germline ends came to 10 bases. Germline V lookup: CDR1 ENHRY, CDR2 SYGVKD. In DNA form, the CDR3 reads TGTGCCATCTTCGCAGGGGCTGGAAACACCATATATTTT. This encodes CAIFAGAGNTIYF.

The chain links TRBV6-5 to TRBJ1-2; the match to TRBD1 covers 9 bases. Germline V CDR1 and CDR2: MNHEY, SVGAGI. V gave up 7 bases and J gave up 8 bases; unmatched junction bases: 8. The CDR3 covers 13 residues. Here the CDR3 reads CASNALQGAGYTF. CDR3 nucleotide sequence: TGTGCCAGCAACGCCCTACAGGGGGCGGGCTACACCTTC.

J is TRBJ2-5 and V is TRBV7-7, with TRBD2 matching 14 bases. The CDR3 runs to 16 residues. The germline CDR1 and CDR2 sequences are SSHAT and FNYEAQ (reference sequence). Trimming removed 5 bases from V and 1 base from J; junction bases left unmatched: 3. The CDR3 coding sequence is TGTGCCAGCAGCCTTGGACTAGCGGGAGGCCAAGAGACCCAGTACTTC. Translating it yields CASSLGLAGGQETQYF.

The chain combines TRBV5-1 with TRBJ1-5; a weak D match, TRBD1 (5 bases). Deletions cut 0 bases from V and 3 bases from J, with 10 bases between. The germline V gene encodes CDR1 SGHRS and CDR2 YFSETQ. The CDR3 is made up of 15 amino acids. CDR3 amino acids: CASSLDGGPNQPQHF. CDR3 in DNA: TGCGCCAGCAGCTTGGACGGGGGTCCCAATCAGCCCCAGCATTTT.

The chain links TRBV27 to TRBJ2-7; a weak D match, TRBD1 (5 bases). Trimming removed 0 bases at V and 7 bases at J, with 10 bases between. Germline CDR1 and CDR2: MNHEY and SMNVEV (reference sequence). The CDR3 sequence is 13 residues long. This chain's CDR3 is CASSLSGVGEQYF. The CDR3 DNA is TGTGCCAGCAGTTTATCAGGGGTCGGGGAGCAGTACTTC.

The chain recombines TRBV20-1 with TRBJ1-1; D not certain. Germline values: CDR1 DFQATT, CDR2 SNEGSKA (reference sequence). The V end was cut by 7 bases, the J end by 3 bases, with 9 bases between. CDR3 size: 11 residues. The DNA of the CDR3 is TGCAGTGGAGTGTCGGACACTGAAGCTTTCTTT. Its protein product is CSGVSDTEAFF.

This clone was counted once. The chain uses TRBV5-1 and TRBJ2-7; TRBD2 might be the D (6 bases). CDR1 and CDR2 (germline): SGHRS, YFSETQ. The germline V and J ends were trimmed by 4 bases and 6 bases, with 14 bases remaining between them. The CDR3 loop spans 13 amino acids. The DNA of the CDR3 is TGCGCCAGCAGCCCCAACGGGAGCGGCGAGCAGTACTTC. This codes for CASSPNGSGEQYF.

V gene TRBV28 combines with J gene TRBJ2-2; possibly TRBD2 for D (5 bases). Deletions cut 2 bases from V and 7 bases from J, with 11 bases between. The CDR3 totals 14 residues. The germline V gene encodes CDR1 MDHEN and CDR2 SYDVKM. In DNA form, the CDR3 reads TGTGCCAGCAGTTTAACCTCCCGGGGCGGGGAGCTGTTTTTT. It specifies CASSLTSRGGELFF.

V is TRBV5-6 and J is TRBJ1-2; D is unresolved. Germline-derived CDR1 and CDR2 are SGHDT and YYEEEE. The CDR3 spans 13 residues. V gave up 1 base and J gave up 4 bases, with 8 bases separating them. As DNA, the CDR3 is TGTGCCAGCAGCTTGCAGAGGTCCTATGGCTACACCTTC. The encoded protein is CASSLQRSYGYTF.

This rearrangement joins TRBV27 to TRBJ1-1; D perhaps matches TRBD1 (5 bases). The germline V and J ends were trimmed by 1 base and 5 bases, with 11 bases remaining between them. The CDR3 is made up of 14 amino acids. Germline values: CDR1 MNHEY, CDR2 SMNVEV (reference sequence). The CDR3 is CASSLLGGSTEAFF. The CDR3, as DNA: TGTGCCAGCAGTTTATTGGGGGGAAGTACTGAAGCTTTCTTT.

The chain carries TRBV30 and TRBJ1-2, with 10 nucleotides matching TRBD1. CDR3 length: 15 amino acids. Germline values: CDR1 GTSNPN, CDR2 SVGIG (reference sequence). The V segment lost 3 bases and the J segment 8 bases; nucleotides outside the gene matches: 12. The CDR3: CAWRTGTGATAGYTF. The CDR3 DNA reads TGTGCCTGGAGGACCGGGACAGGGGCCACCGCCGGCTACACCTTC. The full variable domain, completed using reference TRBV30 and TRBJ1-2, is SQTIHQWPATLVQPVGSPLSLECTVEGTSNPNLYWYRQAAGRGLQLLFYSVGIGQISSEVPQNLSASRPQDRQFILSSKKLLLSDSGFYLCAWRTGTGATAGYTFGSGTRLTVV.

The gene calls are TRBV6-5 and TRBJ1-2; D is possibly TRBD1 (5 bases). CDR3 length: 13 residues. V lost 5 bases to trimming and J lost 3 bases, with 10 bases between them. CDR1 and CDR2 (germline): MNHEY, SVGAGI. CDR3 residues: CASSLTEDYGYTF. CDR3 coding DNA: TGTGCCAGCAGTCTGACAGAAGACTATGGCTACACCTTC.

V and J are TRBV3-1 (or the pseudogene TRBV3-2) and TRBJ2-1, with D perhaps TRBD2 (5 bases). Germline CDR1 and CDR2: LGHDT and YNNKEL (reference sequence). V dropped 1 base and J dropped 7 bases, with 5 bases sitting between them. This CDR3 comprises 12 residues. CDR3 sequence reads: CASSQGGNEQFF. Written as DNA, the CDR3 is TGTGCCAGCAGCCAAGGAGGGAATGAGCAGTTCTTC.

The rearrangement links TRBV5-3 to TRBJ2-7; 9 bases match TRBD1. TRBV5-3 is flagged as an ORF with uncertain function. The CDR3 sequence is 14 residues long. The V segment lost 3 bases and the J segment 4 bases; nucleotides outside the gene matches: 5. In nucleotides, the CDR3 is TGTGCCAGAAGCTCCGGGACAGGGTGGTACGAGCAGTACTTC. Its protein product is CARSSGTGWYEQYF.